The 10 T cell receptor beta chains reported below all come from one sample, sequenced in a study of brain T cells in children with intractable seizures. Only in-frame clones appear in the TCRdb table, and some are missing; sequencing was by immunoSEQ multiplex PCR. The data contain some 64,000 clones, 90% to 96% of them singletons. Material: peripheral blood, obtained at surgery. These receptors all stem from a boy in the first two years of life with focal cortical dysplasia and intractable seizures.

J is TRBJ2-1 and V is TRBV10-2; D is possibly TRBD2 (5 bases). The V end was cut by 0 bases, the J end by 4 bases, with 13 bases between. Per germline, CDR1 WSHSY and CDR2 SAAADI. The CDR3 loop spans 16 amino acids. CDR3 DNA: TGCGCCAGCAGTGAGTCGGCTAGCCGGAAATACAATGAGCAGTTCTTC. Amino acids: CASSESASRKYNEQFF.

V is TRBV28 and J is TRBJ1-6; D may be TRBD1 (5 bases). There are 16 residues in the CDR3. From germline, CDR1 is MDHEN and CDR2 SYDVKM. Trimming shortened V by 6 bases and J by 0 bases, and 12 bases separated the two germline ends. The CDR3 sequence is CASRPGLSSYNSPLHF. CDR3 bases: TGTGCCAGCAGACCGGGACTGAGCTCCTATAATTCACCCCTCCACTTT.

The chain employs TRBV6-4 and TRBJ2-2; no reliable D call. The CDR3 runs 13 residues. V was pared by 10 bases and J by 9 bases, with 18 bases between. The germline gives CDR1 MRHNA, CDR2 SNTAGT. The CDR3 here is CATPGLGVWELFF. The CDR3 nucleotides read TGTGCCACCCCAGGCCTTGGGGTTTGGGAGCTGTTTTTT.

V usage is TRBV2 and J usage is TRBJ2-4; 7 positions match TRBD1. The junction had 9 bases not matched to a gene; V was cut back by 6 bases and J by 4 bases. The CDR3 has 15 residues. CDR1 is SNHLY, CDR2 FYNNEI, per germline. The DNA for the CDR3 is TGTGCCAGCAGAGAACGGACAGGATCAAAAAACATTCAGTACTTC. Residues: CASRERTGSKNIQYF.

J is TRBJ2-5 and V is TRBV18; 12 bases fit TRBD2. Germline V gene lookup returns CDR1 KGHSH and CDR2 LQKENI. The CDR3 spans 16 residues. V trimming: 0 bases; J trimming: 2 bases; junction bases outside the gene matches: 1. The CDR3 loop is CASSPPGLAGQETQYF. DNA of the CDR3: TGTGCCAGCTCACCACCTGGACTAGCGGGACAAGAGACCCAGTACTTC.

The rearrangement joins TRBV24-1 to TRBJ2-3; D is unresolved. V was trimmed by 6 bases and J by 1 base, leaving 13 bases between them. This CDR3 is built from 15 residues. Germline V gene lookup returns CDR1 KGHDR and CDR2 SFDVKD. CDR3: CATSTTSTGTDTQYF. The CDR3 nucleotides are TGTGCCACCAGTACGACCTCAACTGGCACAGATACGCAGTATTTT.

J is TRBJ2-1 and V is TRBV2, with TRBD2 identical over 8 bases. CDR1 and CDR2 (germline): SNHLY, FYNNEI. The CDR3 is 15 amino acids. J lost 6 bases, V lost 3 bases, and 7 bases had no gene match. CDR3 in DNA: TGTGCCAGCAGTGAGTTGGAGCGGGGGACCAATGAGCAGTTCTTC. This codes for CASSELERGTNEQFF.

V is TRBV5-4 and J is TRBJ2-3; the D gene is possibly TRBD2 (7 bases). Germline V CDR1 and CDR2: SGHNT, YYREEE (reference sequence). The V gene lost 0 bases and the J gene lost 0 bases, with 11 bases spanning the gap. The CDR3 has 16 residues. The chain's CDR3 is CASSLGRGGSTDTQYF. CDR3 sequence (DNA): TGTGCCAGCAGCTTGGGGAGGGGGGGAAGCACAGATACGCAGTATTTT.

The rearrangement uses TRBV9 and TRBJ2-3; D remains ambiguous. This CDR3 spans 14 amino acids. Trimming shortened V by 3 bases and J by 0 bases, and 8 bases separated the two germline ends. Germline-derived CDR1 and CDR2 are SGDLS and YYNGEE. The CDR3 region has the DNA TGTGCCAGCAGCGAACGGCCTAGCACAGATACGCAGTATTTT. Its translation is CASSERPSTDTQYF.

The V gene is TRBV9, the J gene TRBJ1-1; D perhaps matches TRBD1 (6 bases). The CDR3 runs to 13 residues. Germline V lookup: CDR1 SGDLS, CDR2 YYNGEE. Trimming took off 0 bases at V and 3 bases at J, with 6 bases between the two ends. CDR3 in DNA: TGTGCCAGCAGCGTAGAGGGGGACACTGAAGCTTTCTTT. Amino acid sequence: CASSVEGDTEAFF. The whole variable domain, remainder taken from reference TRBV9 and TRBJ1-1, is DSGVTQTPKHLITATGQRVTLRCSPRSGDLSVYWYQQSLDQGLQFLIQYYNGEERAKGNILERFSAQQFPDLHSELNLSSLELGDSALYFCASSVEGDTEAFFGQGTRLTVV.